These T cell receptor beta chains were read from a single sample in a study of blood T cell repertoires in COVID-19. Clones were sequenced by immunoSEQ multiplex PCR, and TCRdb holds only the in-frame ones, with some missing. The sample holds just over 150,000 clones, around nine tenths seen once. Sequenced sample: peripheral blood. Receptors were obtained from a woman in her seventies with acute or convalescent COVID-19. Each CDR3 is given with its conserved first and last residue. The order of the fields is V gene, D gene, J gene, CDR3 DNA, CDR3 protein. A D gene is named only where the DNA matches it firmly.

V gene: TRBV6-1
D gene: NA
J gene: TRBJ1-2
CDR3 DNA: TGTGCCAGCAGTGAATTAACCCTTACAACGGGTGGCTACACCTTC
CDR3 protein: CASSELTLTTGGYTF

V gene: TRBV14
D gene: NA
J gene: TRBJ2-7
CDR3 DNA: TGTGCCAGCAGCCAAATTGAGGACACCTACGAGCAGTACTTC
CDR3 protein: CASSQIEDTYEQYF

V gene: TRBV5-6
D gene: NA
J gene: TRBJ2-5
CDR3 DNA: TGTGCCAGCAGCTTGGGAAACGGGGTAGAGACCCAGTACTTC
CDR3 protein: CASSLGNGVETQYF

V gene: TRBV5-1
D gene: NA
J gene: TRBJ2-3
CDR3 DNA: TGCGCCAGCAGGAGAGGTAGCGGAGCCACAGATACGCAGTATTTT
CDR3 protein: CASRRGSGATDTQYF

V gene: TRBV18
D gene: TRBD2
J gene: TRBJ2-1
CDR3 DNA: TGTGCCAGCTCACCCCCTCTAGCGGGAGTAAACAATGAGCAGTTCTTC
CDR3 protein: CASSPPLAGVNNEQFF

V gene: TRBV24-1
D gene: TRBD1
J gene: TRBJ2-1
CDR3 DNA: TGTGCCACCAGTGACCGCACAAGGACAGGGGGCAGTGAGCAGTTCTTC
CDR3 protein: CATSDRTRTGGSEQFF

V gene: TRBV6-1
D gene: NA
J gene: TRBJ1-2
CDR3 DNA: TGTGCCAGCAGTGAAGCCCTATCCAGGGCCCATGGCTACACCTTC
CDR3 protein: CASSEALSRAHGYTF

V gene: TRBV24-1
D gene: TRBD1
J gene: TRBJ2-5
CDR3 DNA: TGTGCCACCAGTGACCCCGGACAGGGGGCAAACCAAGAGACCCAGTACTTC
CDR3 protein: CATSDPGQGANQETQYF

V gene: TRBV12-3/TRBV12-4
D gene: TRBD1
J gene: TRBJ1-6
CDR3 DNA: TGTGCCAGCAGGTTTCAGGGGGGTTCACCCCTCCACTTT
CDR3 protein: CASRFQGGSPLHF

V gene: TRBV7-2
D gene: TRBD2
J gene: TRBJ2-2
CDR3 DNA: TGTGCCAGCAGCTCCCAGCACGGAGCGGGGGGGGCCACCGGGGAGCTGTTTTTT
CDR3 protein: CASSSQHGAGGATGELFF